These 21 T cell receptor beta chains came from one sample sequenced in a study of T cell changes during pregnancy in multiple sclerosis. The method was immunoSEQ multiplex PCR; TCRdb's version includes in-frame clones alone and lacks a portion of them. Here the sample spans some 51,000 clones, 90% to 95% being singletons. The sequences come from CD8+ T cells from peripheral blood mononuclear cells, collected in the first trimester of pregnancy. The receptors shown here come from a female donor with multiple sclerosis, enrolled in a pregnancy study.

For the CDR3, the DNA is TGCGCCAGCAGCTTGTATTCCGGGGGAGGTTGGGAGCAGTACTTC. It encodes CASSLYSGGGWEQYF. The chain combines TRBV5-1 with TRBJ2-7, with D tentatively TRBD2 (6 bases). Germline values: CDR1 SGHRS, CDR2 YFSETQ. The CDR3 loop spans 15 amino acids. Trimming took 1 base from V and 7 from J, leaving 18 bases between them.

V gene TRBV7-6 combines with J gene TRBJ1-1; 9 nucleotides align to TRBD1. The CDR3 has 16 residues. Per germline, CDR1 SGHVS and CDR2 FNYEAQ. The trim removed 5 bases at V and 1 base at J, leaving 8 bases unmatched. The CDR3 DNA reads as TGTGCCAGCAGCCCCGAGGAGACAGGGGGGAACACTGAAGCTTTCTTT. Translated: CASSPEETGGNTEAFF. The full variable domain, rest sourced from reference TRBV7-6 and TRBJ1-1, is GAGVSQSPRYKVTKRGQDVALRCDPISGHVSLYWYRQALGQGPEFLTYFNYEAQQDKSGLPNDRFSAERPEGSISTLTIQRTEQRDSAMYRCASSPEETGGNTEAFFGQGTRLTVV.

In this sample, this clone turned up once. V usage is TRBV5-4 and J usage is TRBJ2-1; the match to TRBD2 covers 8 bases. V lost 1 base, J lost 3 bases, and 12 bases stayed unmatched. Germline V gene sequence: CDR1 SGHNT, CDR2 YYREEE (reference sequence). The CDR3 spans 18 residues. CDR3 DNA sequence: TGTGCCAGCAGCTTGCTATTCTCGAGAGCGGGAGTCTACAATGAGCAGTTCTTC. Translated, it gives CASSLLFSRAGVYNEQFF.

The V gene is TRBV7-8, the J gene TRBJ2-2; 7 bases are shared with TRBD1. From germline, CDR1 is SGHVS and CDR2 FQNEAQ. V shed 3 bases, J shed 5 bases, and the junction held 15 bases outside the gene matches. The CDR3 runs to 18 residues. This CDR3 reads CASSFPKPTGVGTGELFF. DNA of the CDR3: TGTGCCAGCAGCTTCCCTAAGCCAACAGGGGTAGGTACCGGGGAGCTGTTTTTT.

The chain carries TRBV7-9 and TRBJ2-3; D unclear. This CDR3 is 15 amino acids long. CDR1 is SEHNR and CDR2 is FQNEAQ in the germline V gene (reference sequence). The germline V and J ends were trimmed by 0 bases and 4 bases, with 11 bases remaining between them. The CDR3 is CASSLAPARSDTQYF. As DNA, the CDR3 is TGTGCCAGCAGCTTAGCTCCCGCCAGATCAGATACGCAGTATTTT.

CDR3 bases: TGCGCCAGCAGCTTCCGAGGAACTTCCTACGAGCAGTACTTC. Protein product: CASSFRGTSYEQYF. The genes are TRBV5-1 and TRBJ2-7, with D hard to call. Germline V gene sequence: CDR1 SGHRS, CDR2 YFSETQ. The CDR3 runs 14 residues. V lost 2 bases and J 1 base, leaving 10 bases between the germline ends.

Concerning this clone: Other DNA sequences of this sample code for an identical CDR3. The rearrangement uses TRBV5-4 and TRBJ2-7, with TRBD1 identical over 8 bases. The trim removed 2 bases at V and 0 bases at J, leaving 4 bases unmatched. Germline CDR1 reads SGHNT; CDR2 reads YYREEE (reference sequence). CDR3 length equals 15 residues. CDR3 loop: CASSFGTGDSYEQYF. Written as DNA, the CDR3 is TGTGCCAGCAGCTTTGGGACAGGAGACTCCTACGAGCAGTACTTC.

This clone has just one count. The V gene is TRBV4-1, the J gene TRBJ1-6; D is perhaps TRBD1 (5 bases). The CDR3 is 16 residues long. V lost 0 bases, J lost 3 bases, and 9 bases lay in between. Looked up from germline, CDR1 is MGHRA and CDR2 is YSYEKL. CDR3 protein: CASSQESTGYNSPLHF. DNA for the CDR3: TGCGCCAGCAGCCAAGAGAGTACAGGCTATAATTCACCCCTCCACTTT.

The V gene is TRBV7-9, the J gene TRBJ2-7; 7 positions match TRBD2. Germline CDR1 is SEHNR and CDR2 is FQNEAQ (reference sequence). The CDR3 runs 13 residues. Losses at the gene ends were 10 bases for V and 5 bases for J; bases not matched to a gene: 11. The DNA of the CDR3 is TGTGCCACCTCGAATGGGGGGGGTAACGAGCAGTACTTC. Amino acid sequence: CATSNGGGNEQYF.

The V gene is TRBV13, the J gene TRBJ2-1, with 10 bases lining up with TRBD1. V lost 4 bases to trimming and J lost 4 bases; unmatched junction nucleotides: 4. The germline V gene encodes CDR1 PRHDT and CDR2 FYEKMQ (reference sequence). CDR3 length: 15 residues. CDR3 nucleotide sequence: TGTGCCAGCAGCTATCCGGGACAGGGGTACAATGAGCAGTTCTTC. This codes for CASSYPGQGYNEQFF.

This rearrangement joins TRBV27 to TRBJ2-1, with 8 bases identical to TRBD2. Germline trimming cut 3 bases from V and 7 bases from J; bases unmatched to any gene: 5. The length of the CDR3 is 14 residues. Germline V gene data show CDR1 as MNHEY and CDR2 as SMNVEV (reference sequence). The CDR3 DNA sequence: TGTGCCAGCAGTTTTGTGATAGCGGGGAATGAGCAGTTCTTC. Translation gives CASSFVIAGNEQFF.

This chain links TRBV6-1 with TRBJ1-2, with 7 positions matching TRBD1. V was clipped by 2 bases and J by 6 bases; unmatched bases: 9. The germline CDR1 and CDR2 sequences are MNHNS and SASEGT. The CDR3 has 15 amino acids. CDR3 nucleotides: TGTGCCAGCAGTGAAACCTCAGGGGGAGAACATGGCTACACCTTC. It codes for CASSETSGGEHGYTF.

The chain joins TRBV6-1 to TRBJ1-4; TRBD1 matches at 9 bases. The junction had 5 bases not matched to a gene; V was cut back by 8 bases and J by 7 bases. Germline-derived CDR1 and CDR2 are MNHNS and SASEGT. The CDR3 length is 13 residues. CDR3 nucleotides: TGTGCCAGCCTTAGACAGGGGGGTGAAAAACTGTTTTTT. Protein sequence: CASLRQGGEKLFF.

V and J are TRBV14 and TRBJ2-5; tentatively, D is TRBD2 (6 bases). CDR3 length equals 16 residues. Germline values: CDR1 SGHDN, CDR2 FVKESK. V dropped 0 bases and J dropped 2 bases, with 13 bases sitting between them. CDR3 residues: CASSQDRVADQETQYF. CDR3 coding DNA: TGTGCCAGCAGCCAAGACAGGGTAGCGGATCAAGAGACCCAGTACTTC.

CDR3 nucleotide sequence: TGTGCCAGCAGCCCGCCCGAGACAAAAGTTTCCTACGAGCAGTACTTC. It encodes CASSPPETKVSYEQYF. This chain links TRBV21-1 with TRBJ2-7; the table's D call of TRBD1 was not tested on the DNA. TRBV21-1 is an annotated pseudogene. The CDR3 spans 16 residues.

This rearrangement joins TRBV13 to TRBJ1-1, with 8 positions matching TRBD1. CDR1 and CDR2 from the germline V gene are PRHDT and FYEKMQ (reference sequence). This CDR3 is built from 15 residues. V trimming: 0 bases; J trimming: 2 bases; junction bases outside the gene matches: 2. In DNA, the CDR3 is TGTGCCAGCAGCTTAGGGGCAGGGGGCAACACTGAAGCTTTCTTT. Protein: CASSLGAGGNTEAFF.

This chain connects TRBV4-1 to TRBJ1-6, with 9 bases aligning to TRBD1. Looked up from germline, CDR1 is MGHRA and CDR2 is YSYEKL. J was trimmed by 5 bases and V by 1 base; bases with no gene match: 3. The CDR3 has 16 residues. In nucleotides, the CDR3 is TGCGCCAGCAGCCAAGCTTGGACAGGGGATAATTCACCCCTCCACTTT. It specifies CASSQAWTGDNSPLHF.

The CDR3 DNA follows: TGTGCCAGCAGTTTCCGGGGGAGCACTGAAGCTTTCTTT. It codes for CASSFRGSTEAFF. This chain uses TRBV27 with TRBJ1-1, with a weak D call TRBD1 (5 bases). Trimming took 3 bases from V and 4 from J, leaving 9 bases between them. This CDR3 region has 13 residues. Germline CDR1 MNHEY, CDR2 SMNVEV (reference sequence).

The CDR3 here is CATSTSLGGDGGTEQYF. The CDR3 DNA reads TGTGCCACCAGCACCTCTCTGGGGGGGGACGGGGGGACCGAGCAGTACTTC. The chain uses TRBV15 and TRBJ2-7; 7 nucleotides match TRBD2. Germline loops: CDR1 LNHNV, CDR2 YYDKDF (reference sequence). This CDR3 contains 17 residues. V lost 4 bases and J lost 6; bases outside the gene matches: 18.

V and J are TRBV4-3 and TRBJ1-6; D not certain. This CDR3 contains 15 residues. CDR1 and CDR2 (germline): LGHNA, YSLEER. Trimming pared 4 bases from V and 0 bases from J, leaving 7 bases between. The CDR3 DNA reads TGCGCCAGCAGCCGGGAGAGCTCCTATAATTCACCCCTCCACTTT. It codes for CASSRESSYNSPLHF.

This chain connects TRBV7-9 to TRBJ2-4, with a weak D call TRBD1 (5 bases). The germline V gene encodes CDR1 SEHNR and CDR2 FQNEAQ (reference sequence). This CDR3 contains 13 residues. The ends were cut back, 8 bases at V and 1 base at J, with 9 bases in the middle. The CDR3 reads CASQGDAKNIQYF. The CDR3, as DNA: TGTGCCAGCCAGGGCGACGCCAAAAACATTCAGTACTTC.